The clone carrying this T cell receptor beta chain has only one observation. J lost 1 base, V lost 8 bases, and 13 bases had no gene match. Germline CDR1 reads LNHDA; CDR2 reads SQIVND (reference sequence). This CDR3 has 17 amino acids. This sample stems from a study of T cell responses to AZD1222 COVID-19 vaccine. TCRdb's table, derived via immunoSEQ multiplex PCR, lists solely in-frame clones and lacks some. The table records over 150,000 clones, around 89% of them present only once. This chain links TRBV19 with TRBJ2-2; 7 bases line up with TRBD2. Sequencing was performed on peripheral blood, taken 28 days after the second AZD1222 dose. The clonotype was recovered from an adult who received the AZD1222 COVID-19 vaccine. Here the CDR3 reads CASHREGLIRNTGELFF. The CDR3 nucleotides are TGTGCCAGTCATAGGGAGGGTCTCATCAGGAACACCGGGGAGCTGTTTTTT.